This T cell receptor (beta chain) was captured in a study of cytomegalovirus exposure and HLA in healthy donors. The PCR contained 60 Vbeta and 13 Jbeta primers. TCRdb's table, derived via immunoSEQ multiplex PCR, lists solely in-frame clones and lacks some. This sample yields approximately 170,000 clones, of which more than 65% are seen a single time; 1.3% belongs to the top ten. The study, taken as a whole, reports: The study had only CMV serostatus as immune exposure information.

Germline-derived CDR1 and CDR2 are GTSNPN and SVGIG (reference sequence). Trimming stripped 1 base from V and 4 bases from J, with 13 bases between. This CDR3 has 14 amino acids. Of note for this clone: Its matching antigen is unknown.

This sequence joins TRBV30 and TRBJ2-5; D uncertain. This sequence was found in a man in his forties or fifties in good health and CMV-seropositive. Sequenced input: PBMCs. The CDR3 spells CAWSGALPSETQYF. For the CDR3, the DNA is TGTGCCTGGAGTGGAGCCCTACCCTCAGAGACCCAGTACTTC.